These 31 T cell receptor beta chains were sequenced from one sample in a study of T cells after yellow fever vaccination. TCRdb reprocessed the 5' RACE reads with MiXCR, giving one entry per CDR3 protein. The repertoire consists of about 340,000 distinct CDR3 sequences, with 8.5% to 9% occurring once and the leading ten covering about 20%. The specimen was PBMCs, collected on the day of the first yellow fever vaccination. The source of these receptors is a man younger than 35 who received the YFV17D yellow fever vaccine.

In this sample, this clonotype turned up a few times. The chain has TRBV2 and TRBJ2-3, with D possibly being TRBD1 or TRBD2 (5 bases each). V shed 4 bases and J shed 6 bases, with 8 bases lying between them. CDR1 is SNHLY, CDR2 FYNNEI, per germline. This CDR3 region has 12 residues. CDR3 nucleotides: TGTGCCAGCAGTGGCAGGGAGGATACGCAGTATTTT. Amino acids: CASSGREDTQYF.

This clonotype showed up many times. This sequence joins TRBV7-3 and TRBJ1-1; D is unresolved. Germline CDR1 reads SGHTA; CDR2 reads FQGTGA. This CDR3 has 15 amino acids. V was cut by 5 bases and J by 3 bases, with 16 bases left in between. CDR3 DNA: TGTGCCAGCAGCATGACCGGGTCCGGGTACACTGAAGCTTTCTTT. As protein: CASSMTGSGYTEAFF. Full variable domain (outside the CDR3, taken from reference TRBV7-3 and TRBJ1-1): GAGVSQTPSNKVTEKGKYVELRCDPISGHTALYWYRQSLGQGPEFLIYFQGTGAADDSGLPNDRFFAVRPEGSVSTLKIQRTERGDSAVYLCASSMTGSGYTEAFFGQGTRLTVV.

J is TRBJ2-1 and V is TRBV27; D gene uncertain. V lost 3 bases to trimming and J lost 8 bases, with 8 bases between them. The germline V gene encodes CDR1 MNHEY and CDR2 SMNVEV (reference sequence). This CDR3 region has 12 residues. The CDR3: CASSFRSDEQFF. The CDR3 DNA is TGTGCCAGCAGTTTTAGGTCCGATGAGCAGTTCTTC.

The chain carries TRBV4-1 and TRBJ1-6; D is unclear. Germline V gene data show CDR1 as MGHRA and CDR2 as YSYEKL. The CDR3 extends over 16 amino acids. V dropped 4 bases and J dropped 1 base, with 11 bases sitting between them. The chain's CDR3 is CASSPRETSYNSPLHF. The CDR3 DNA reads as TGCGCCAGCAGCCCGCGGGAGACTTCCTATAATTCACCCCTCCACTTT.

The chain is built from TRBV14 and TRBJ1-1, with D maybe TRBD1 (5 bases). CDR3 length equals 14 residues. The V gene's germline CDR1 is SGHDN and CDR2 FVKESK. Between the trimmed V and J ends, which lost 5 bases and 0 bases, there was a span of 10 bases. The CDR3 loop reads CASSGGGMNTEAFF. The CDR3 bases are TGTGCCAGCAGCGGGGGAGGAATGAACACTGAAGCTTTCTTT.

The chain has TRBV24-1 and TRBJ2-3; D might be TRBD1 (5 bases). Germline CDR1 is KGHDR and CDR2 is SFDVKD. V lost 0 bases, J lost 6 bases, and 12 bases lay in between. CDR3 size: 15 residues. CDR3 loop: CATSDLIGALDTQYF. The CDR3 bases are TGTGCCACCAGTGATTTGATTGGGGCCCTGGATACGCAGTATTTT.

This clonotype was detected a few times. This chain connects TRBV5-8 to TRBJ2-5; D is uncertain. Trimming cost V 4 bases and J 5 bases, with 15 bases left between them. This CDR3 is 14 amino acids long. From germline, CDR1 is SGHTS and CDR2 YDEGEE. The CDR3 reads CASSPLIGWETQYF. The CDR3 nucleotides are TGTGCCAGCAGCCCACTGATTGGGTGGGAGACCCAGTACTTC.

J is TRBJ1-2 and V is TRBV6-4; no clear D. V shed 0 bases and J shed 0 bases, with 5 bases lying between them. The CDR3 is 14 amino acids. Germline CDR1 MRHNA, CDR2 SNTAGT. CDR3 in DNA: TGTGCCAGCAGTGACTCAGGAGCTAACTATGGCTACACCTTC. It translates to CASSDSGANYGYTF.

V is TRBV10-3 and J is TRBJ2-1; perhaps D is TRBD1 or TRBD2 (5 bases each). This CDR3 has 15 amino acids. CDR1 and CDR2 from the germline V gene are ENHRY and SYGVKD. V dropped 3 bases and J dropped 7 bases, with 16 bases sitting between them. CDR3 nucleotide sequence: TGTGCCATCAGTGATCGACGGGGCCGTCGGAATGAGCAGTTCTTC. Protein product: CAISDRRGRRNEQFF.

This chain joins TRBV5-1 and TRBJ2-3; D is tentatively TRBD1 or TRBD2 (5 bases each). Per germline, CDR1 SGHRS and CDR2 YFSETQ. V was trimmed by 3 bases and J by 6 bases, leaving 14 bases between them. This CDR3 spans 14 amino acids. The CDR3 coding sequence is TGCGCCAGCAGCTCTCCTTTCGGGGCTGATACGCAGTATTTT. Its protein is CASSSPFGADTQYF.

The chain employs TRBV5-1 and TRBJ2-7; 8 positions match TRBD1. CDR3 length equals 16 residues. The V and J ends lost 0 bases and 0 bases, in that order; junction bases with no gene match: 5. Germline V lookup: CDR1 SGHRS, CDR2 YFSETQ. CDR3 sequence reads: CASSLERRGLSYEQYV. The CDR3 coding sequence is TGCGCCAGCAGCTTGGAACGCAGGGGGCTCTCCTACGAGCAGTACGTC.

The genes are TRBV7-2 and TRBJ1-2; D gene ambiguous. Germline V CDR1 and CDR2: SGHTA, FQGNSA. Trimming cost V 2 bases and J 1 base, with 17 bases left between them. This CDR3 has 17 residues. The CDR3 DNA reads as TGTGCCAGCAGCTTACCTTTCCGGGTAGGAAATAACTATGGCTACACCTTC. This sequence encodes CASSLPFRVGNNYGYTF.

This clonotype was counted between two and nine times. V is TRBV7-2 and J is TRBJ1-1, with D unresolved. V gave up 2 bases and J gave up 4 bases, with 14 bases separating them. CDR3 length: 15 residues. Germline loops: CDR1 SGHTA, CDR2 FQGNSA. CDR3: CASSLRFRARTEAFF. The DNA for the CDR3 is TGTGCCAGCAGCTTAAGGTTCCGGGCGCGCACTGAAGCTTTCTTT.

This clonotype was counted a few times. The J gene is TRBJ1-2, the V gene TRBV27, with 10 bases aligning to TRBD1. The length of the CDR3 is 14 residues. Looked up from germline, CDR1 is MNHEY and CDR2 is SMNVEV (reference sequence). Trimming removed 5 bases from V and 7 bases from J; junction bases left unmatched: 7. CDR3 coding DNA: TGTGCCAGCAGTAGCCGGGACAGGGGTCTTGGCTACACCTTC. It yields the protein CASSSRDRGLGYTF.

In this sample, this clonotype turned up a few times. This chain joins TRBV4-3 and TRBJ2-3, with 10 positions matching TRBD2. CDR1 LGHNA and CDR2 YSLEER come from the germline V gene. The CDR3 sequence is 15 residues long. The ends lost 3 bases at V and 6 bases at J; junction bases unmatched: 6. The CDR3 bases are TGCGCCAGCAGCCAGGGCCTAGCGGGAGCCGATACGCAGTATTTT. It encodes CASSQGLAGADTQYF.

This sequence joins TRBV12-3 or TRBV12-4 and TRBJ1-5, with D uncertain. The V end was cut by 3 bases, the J end by 6 bases, with 9 bases between. The CDR3 runs to 13 residues. CDR3: CASSLEGSQPQHF. DNA of the CDR3: TGTGCCAGCAGTTTGGAAGGCAGTCAGCCCCAGCATTTT.

This chain connects TRBV5-8 to TRBJ2-7; TRBD1 matches 8 bases. From germline, CDR1 is SGHTS and CDR2 YDEGEE. Losses at the gene ends were 4 bases for V and 2 bases for J; bases not matched to a gene: 11. CDR3 length: 16 residues. CDR3 loop: CASSPYMGQVTYEQYF. As DNA, the CDR3 is TGTGCCAGCAGCCCATATATGGGACAGGTGACCTACGAGCAGTACTTC.

This clonotype was detected a few times. The chain recombines TRBV6-2 or TRBV6-3 with TRBJ2-5; D unresolved. CDR3 length: 14 residues. V lost 5 bases, J lost 2 bases, and 12 bases lay in between. Germline V gives CDR1 MNHEY, CDR2 SVGEGT. The CDR3, as DNA: TGTGCCAGCAGTAGCCCCCATCGGCAAGAGACCCAGTACTTC. Its translation is CASSSPHRQETQYF.

This clonotype occurred a few times. The chain recombines TRBV5-1 with TRBJ2-3; 8 bases map to TRBD1. J lost 6 bases, V lost 5 bases, and 8 bases had no gene match. Per the germline V gene, CDR1 is SGHRS and CDR2 is YFSETQ. The CDR3 spans 14 residues. The chain's CDR3 is CASRRTGPGDTQYF. DNA of the CDR3: TGCGCCAGCAGACGGACAGGGCCTGGCGATACGCAGTATTTT.

CDR3 amino acids: CASSSGTGGPGNTIYF. The CDR3 DNA is TGTGCCAGCAGTTCCGGGACAGGGGGTCCTGGAAACACCATATATTTT. The chain has TRBV12-3 or TRBV12-4 and TRBJ1-3, with 11 bases identical to TRBD1. Trimming took 4 bases from V and 2 from J; bases not matched to a gene: 4. The CDR3 loop spans 16 amino acids.

In its sample, this clonotype was seen a few times. The rearrangement links TRBV7-6 to TRBJ1-6; no definite D call. Trimming pared 3 bases from V and 0 bases from J, leaving 9 bases between. Per the germline V gene, CDR1 is SGHVS and CDR2 is FNYEAQ. This CDR3 contains 16 residues. As DNA, the CDR3 is TGTGCCAGCAGCTTTGCTTCCGGCTCCTATAATTCACCCCTCCACTTT. This sequence encodes CASSFASGSYNSPLHF.

This chain uses TRBV19 with TRBJ2-5; 9 bases are a match to TRBD2. The CDR3 contains 17 residues. Germline V gene sequence: CDR1 LNHDA, CDR2 SQIVND (reference sequence). Losses at the gene ends were 6 bases for V and 1 base for J; bases not matched to a gene: 12. The DNA of the CDR3 is TGTGCCAGTAGCCCGGCATGGGGACTAGCAGGCCAAGAGACCCAGTACTTC. Translated, it gives CASSPAWGLAGQETQYF.

V gene TRBV7-2 combines with J gene TRBJ1-2; D gene unclear. V lost 2 bases to trimming and J lost 9 bases, with 10 bases between them. CDR1 is SGHTA, CDR2 FQGNSA, per germline. This CDR3 contains 12 residues. CDR3 bases: TGTGCCAGCAGCTTACAGGACGCGAGCTACACCTTC. Translation: CASSLQDASYTF.

This clonotype came up many times. V gene TRBV12-3 or TRBV12-4 combines with J gene TRBJ2-1, with 9 bases identical to TRBD1. CDR3 length: 13 amino acids. V trimming: 4 bases; J trimming: 7 bases; junction bases outside the gene matches: 2. The CDR3 reads CASSWDRVNEQFF. The CDR3 nucleotides are TGTGCCAGCAGTTGGGACAGGGTAAATGAGCAGTTCTTC.

This clonotype came up a few times. The gene calls are TRBV20-1 and TRBJ2-6, with 9 positions matching TRBD1. The CDR3 spans 19 residues. J lost 4 bases, V lost 0 bases, and 13 bases had no gene match. Germline CDR1 and CDR2: DFQATT and SNEGSKA (reference sequence). The CDR3 DNA sequence: TGCAGTGCTAGAGATAGGGACAGGGTAATAGCGTCCGGGGCCAACGTCCTGACTTTC. Residues: CSARDRDRVIASGANVLTF.

The rearrangement links TRBV6-2 or TRBV6-3 to TRBJ2-3; 8 positions match TRBD2. V was pared by 6 bases and J by 5 bases, with 10 bases of the junction left unmatched. Germline assignment: CDR1 MNHEY and CDR2 SVGEGT. This CDR3 spans 15 amino acids. In nucleotides, the CDR3 is TGTGCCAGCAGCCTTACCGGGGGGGGCCGAGATACGCAGTATTTT. It is translated as CASSLTGGGRDTQYF.

This clonotype occurred many times. The chain carries TRBV5-1 and TRBJ2-2; TRBD1 matches at 10 bases. J lost 3 bases, V lost 4 bases, and 0 bases had no gene match. Germline V CDR1 and CDR2: SGHRS, YFSETQ. The CDR3 has 14 residues. In nucleotides, the CDR3 is TGCGCCAGCAGCGGACAGGGGGACACCGGGGAGCTGTTTTTT. It encodes CASSGQGDTGELFF.

This chain connects TRBV9 to TRBJ2-1; 10 bases align to TRBD2. J was trimmed by 0 bases and V by 3 bases; bases with no gene match: 3. This CDR3 region has 16 residues. Germline CDR1 SGDLS, CDR2 YYNGEE. The CDR3 here is CASSARTSGSYNEQFF. In nucleotides, the CDR3 is TGTGCCAGCAGCGCGAGGACTAGCGGCTCCTACAATGAGCAGTTCTTC.

J is TRBJ2-7 and V is TRBV6-2 or TRBV6-3; 7 positions agree with TRBD2. The germline gives CDR1 MNHEY, CDR2 SVGEGT. CDR3 length equals 12 residues. CDR3 in amino acids: CASGDNRDYMNV. The CDR3 nucleotides are TGTGCCAGCGGAGACAACCGGGACTACATGAACGTC.

This chain uses TRBV12-3 or TRBV12-4 with TRBJ2-5; 8 positions agree with TRBD1. CDR3 size: 14 residues. The trim removed 9 bases at V and 4 bases at J, leaving 10 bases unmatched. CDR3 nucleotides: TGTGCCAGAAGCCTCAGGGGGCGCCGAGAGACCCAGTACTTC. The encoded protein is CARSLRGRRETQYF.

This clonotype was counted only a few times. The gene calls are TRBV11-2 and TRBJ2-6, with 7 bases lining up with TRBD2. The CDR3 has 18 residues. V was pared by 1 base and J by 0 bases, with 6 bases of the junction left unmatched. Germline assignment: CDR1 SGHAT and CDR2 FQNNGV. The CDR3 DNA sequence: TGTGCCAGCAGCTTAGGGGGGGGAAAGGGCTCTGGGGCCAACGTCCTGACTTTC. This encodes CASSLGGGKGSGANVLTF.